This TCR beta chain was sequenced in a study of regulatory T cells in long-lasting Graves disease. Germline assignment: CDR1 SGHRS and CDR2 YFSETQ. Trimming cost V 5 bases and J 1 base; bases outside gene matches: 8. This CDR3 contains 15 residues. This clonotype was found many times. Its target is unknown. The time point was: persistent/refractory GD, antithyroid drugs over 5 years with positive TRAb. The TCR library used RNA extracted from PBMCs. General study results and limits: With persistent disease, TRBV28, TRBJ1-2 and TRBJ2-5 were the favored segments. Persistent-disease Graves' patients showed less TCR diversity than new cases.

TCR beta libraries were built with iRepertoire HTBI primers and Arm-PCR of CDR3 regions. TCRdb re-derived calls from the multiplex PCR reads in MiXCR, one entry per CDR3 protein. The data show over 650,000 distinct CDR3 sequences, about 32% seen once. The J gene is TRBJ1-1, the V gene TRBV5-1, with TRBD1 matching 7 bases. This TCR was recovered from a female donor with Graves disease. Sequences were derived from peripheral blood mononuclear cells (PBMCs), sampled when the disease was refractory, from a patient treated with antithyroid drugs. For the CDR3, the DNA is TGCGCCAGCAGTGTTGACAGGGCGAGGAACACTGAAGCTTTCTTT. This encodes CASSVDRARNTEAFF. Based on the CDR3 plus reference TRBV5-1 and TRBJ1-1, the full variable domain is KAGVTQTPRYLIKTRGQQVTLSCSPISGHRSVSWYQQTPGQGLQFLFEYFSETQRNKGNFPGRFSGRQFSNSRSEMNVSTLELGDSALYLCASSVDRARNTEAFFGQGTRLTVV.